This T cell receptor (beta chain) was captured in a study of long-term antiretroviral therapy in people with HIV. Per donor, at least one pre-ART and at least two post-ART PBMC samples were obtained. Runs used v3.0 of the immunoSEQ assay and were done at survey level. For each individual sample, sequencing targeted roughly 40,000-55,000 T-cell genomes. Assay: immunoSEQ multiplex PCR; the TCRdb copy retains only in-frame clones and omits some. This sample has 25,000 to 35,000 clones; 90% to 95% occur once, and the top ten carry about 3%. Notes on the study in general: Clones that had undergone expansion before ART prevailed in the repertoire throughout all time points. ART preceded a rise in diversity that nonetheless stayed lower than in transplant donor controls.

The CDR3 sequence is 12 residues long. Germline CDR1 MGHDK, CDR2 SYGVNS. V dropped 4 bases and J dropped 1 base, with 4 bases sitting between them. As regards this clone: Its target is unknown. This CDR3 is also generated by other DNA sequences in the sample.

Sequenced material: unsorted PBMCs, taken more than 7.3 years after starting antiretroviral therapy. This clonotype originated in a man in his forties or fifties with HIV. The V gene is TRBV25-1, the J gene TRBJ1-1; the D is unclear. DNA of the CDR3: TGTGCCAGCAGTGTGGGGAACACTGAAGCTTTCTTT. This codes for CASSVGNTEAFF.